This T cell receptor beta chain was profiled in a study of blood T cell repertoires in COVID-19. About the research overall: Donors in the United States, Italy and Spain gave samples during acute or convalescent COVID-19.

The CDR3 spans 12 residues. V gave up 2 bases and J gave up 10 bases, with 11 bases separating them. CDR1 is LNHDA and CDR2 is SQIVND in the germline V gene (reference sequence). This clone has more than one count but fewer than ten. As handled by the study authors: Reference gene primer amplification gave nucleated cell count estimates. Only in-frame clones appear in the TCRdb table, and some are missing; sequencing was by immunoSEQ multiplex PCR. V and J calls and clone size are given by that table; D and trimming were obtained from the DNA. The sample yields fewer than 25,000 clones, about 90% seen once.

This clonotype was obtained from a human donor with active COVID-19. The donor label of this sample is uncertain. Sequencing input: peripheral blood. The chain uses TRBV19 and TRBJ2-5; tentative D call: TRBD2 (7 bases). CDR3 bases: TGTGCCAGTAGTATAAGAGCGGGACACCAGTACTTC. It encodes CASSIRAGHQYF.